The 3 T cell receptor beta chains below come from one sample, sequenced in a study of blood T cell repertoires in COVID-19. Libraries were prepared by immunoSEQ multiplex PCR; TCRdb keeps only in-frame clonotypes and omits some of them. Of about 180,000 clones in the sample, about 75% were seen once. The sequenced sample consisted of peripheral blood. The receptors shown here come from a woman aged 70-85 years with acute or convalescent COVID-19.

The chain links TRBV5-8 to TRBJ2-7; perhaps TRBD1 as D (6 bases). Trimming took off 4 bases at V and 2 bases at J, with 22 bases between the two ends. This CDR3 has 17 amino acids. Germline CDR1 is SGHTS and CDR2 is YDEGEE. DNA for the CDR3: TGTGCCAGCAGCCAGGAAAAAGACAGGATAGGAACCTACGAGCAGTACTTC. It specifies CASSQEKDRIGTYEQYF. The full variable domain, completed using reference TRBV5-8 and TRBJ2-7, is EAGVTQSPTHLIKTRGQQATLRCSPISGHTSVYWYQQALGLGLQFLLWYDEGEERNRGNFPPRFSGRQFPNYSSELNVNALELEDSALYLCASSQEKDRIGTYEQYFGPGTRLTVT.

The count of this clone is one. V usage is TRBV7-3 and J usage is TRBJ2-2, with TRBD2 identical over 7 bases. Trimming removed 5 bases from V and 9 bases from J; junction bases left unmatched: 6. The germline V gene has CDR1 SGHTA and CDR2 FQGTGA. The CDR3 is 13 residues long. The CDR3 reads CASSTRGDRELFF. The CDR3 bases are TGTGCCAGCAGCACCCGGGGGGACCGGGAGCTGTTTTTT.

The CDR3 loop is CASSQGTKQPQHF. CDR3 nucleotide sequence: TGTGCCAGCAGCCAAGGGACAAAACAGCCCCAGCATTTT. This sequence joins TRBV3-1 (or the pseudogene TRBV3-2) and TRBJ1-5; weak D call: TRBD1 (5 bases). Trimming stripped 1 base from V and 7 bases from J, with 8 bases between. In germline, CDR1 is LGHDT, CDR2 YNNKEL (reference sequence). The CDR3 length is 13 residues.